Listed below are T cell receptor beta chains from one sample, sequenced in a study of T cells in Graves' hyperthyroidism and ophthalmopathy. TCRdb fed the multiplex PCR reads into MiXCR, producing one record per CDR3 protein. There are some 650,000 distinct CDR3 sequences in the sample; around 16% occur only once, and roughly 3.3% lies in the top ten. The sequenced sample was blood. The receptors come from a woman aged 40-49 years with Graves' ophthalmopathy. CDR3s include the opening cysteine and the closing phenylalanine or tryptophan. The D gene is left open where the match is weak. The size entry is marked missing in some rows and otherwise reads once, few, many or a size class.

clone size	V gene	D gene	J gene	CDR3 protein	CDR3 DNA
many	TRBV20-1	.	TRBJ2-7	CSASGAGVTYEQYF	TGCAGTGCTAGTGGGGCAGGGGTGACCTACGAGCAGTACTTC
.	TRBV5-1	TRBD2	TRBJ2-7	CASSSDGSGPYEQYF	TGCGCCAGCAGCTCGGACGGTAGCGGGCCCTACGAGCAGTACTTC
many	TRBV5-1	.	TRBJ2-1	CASSPAWGEDEQFF	TGCGCCAGCAGCCCTGCGTGGGGGGAGGATGAGCAGTTCTTC
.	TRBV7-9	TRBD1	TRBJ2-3	CASSDISGTGEPDTQYF	TGTGCCAGCAGCGACATTAGCGGGACAGGGGAGCCAGATACGCAGTATTTT
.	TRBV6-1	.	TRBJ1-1	CASSDYQQVNTEAFF	TGTGCCAGCAGTGACTACCAACAGGTGAACACTGAAGCTTTCTTT
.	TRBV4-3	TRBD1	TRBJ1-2	CASSHNRGGNYGYTF	TGCGCCAGCAGCCACAACAGGGGGGGGAACTATGGCTACACCTTC
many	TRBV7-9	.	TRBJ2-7	CASSLAGVAEQYF	TGTGCCAGCAGCTTAGCGGGGGTCGCCGAGCAGTACTTC
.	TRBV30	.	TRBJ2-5	CAWNLRGQRGETQYF	TGTGCCTGGAATTTGCGGGGGCAAAGGGGAGAGACCCAGTACTTC
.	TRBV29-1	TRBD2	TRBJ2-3	CSVNGLAGGLNTQYF	TGCAGCGTTAACGGACTAGCGGGGGGTTTGAATACGCAGTATTTT
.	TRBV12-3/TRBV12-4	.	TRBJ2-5	CASSPAKRETQYF	TGTGCCAGCAGCCCAGCAAAGAGAGAGACCCAGTACTTC
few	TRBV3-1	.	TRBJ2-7	CASSQMSGHPTKQYF	TGTGCCAGCAGCCAAATGTCAGGGCACCCTACGAAGCAGTACTTC
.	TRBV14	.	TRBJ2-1	CASSQVRDGGQFF	TGTGCCAGCAGCCAAGTCCGGGACGGTGGGCAGTTCTTC
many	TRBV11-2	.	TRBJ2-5	CASSLASGTLGTQYF	TGTGCCAGCAGCTTAGCCTCGGGTACCCTAGGGACCCAGTACTTC
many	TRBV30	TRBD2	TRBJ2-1	CAWKGLAVYNEQFF	TGTGCCTGGAAAGGACTAGCGGTATACAATGAGCAGTTCTTC
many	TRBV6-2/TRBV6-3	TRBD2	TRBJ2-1	CASRTPGLAGYNEQFF	TGTGCCAGCAGGACCCCGGGACTAGCGGGCTACAATGAGCAGTTCTTC
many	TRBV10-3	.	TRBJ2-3	CAISGSKTDTQYF	TGTGCCATCAGTGGGTCTAAGACAGATACGCAGTATTTT
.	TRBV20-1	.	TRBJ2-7	CSARDPVGSYEQYF	TGCAGTGCTAGAGATCCGGTCGGTTCCTACGAGCAGTACTTC
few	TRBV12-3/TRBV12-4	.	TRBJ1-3	CASSSEVLSGNTIYF	TGTGCCAGCAGTTCGGAGGTCCTCTCTGGAAACACCATATATTTT
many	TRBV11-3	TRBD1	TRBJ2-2	CASSSGQGLNTGELFF	TGTGCCAGCAGCTCCGGACAGGGGTTGAACACCGGGGAGCTGTTTTTT
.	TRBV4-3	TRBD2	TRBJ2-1	CASSQEVAGGPQQFF	TGCGCCAGCAGCCAAGAGGTAGCGGGAGGGCCGCAGCAGTTCTTC
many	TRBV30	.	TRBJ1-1	CAWSVGVGVNTEAFF	TGTGCCTGGAGTGTCGGGGTGGGGGTGAACACTGAAGCTTTCTTT
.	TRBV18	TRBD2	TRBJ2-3	CASSLPAGGGTDTQYF	TGTGCCAGCTCACTGCCAGCGGGAGGGGGCACAGATACGCAGTATTTT
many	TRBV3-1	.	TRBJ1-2	CASSQRGANYGYTF	TGTGCCAGCAGCCAACGGGGAGCTAACTATGGCTACACCTTC
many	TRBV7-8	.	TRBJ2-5	CASRGVSGAQETQYF	TGTGCCAGCAGGGGGGTTAGCGGAGCTCAAGAGACCCAGTACTTC
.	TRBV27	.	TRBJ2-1	CASSLVQMNEQFF	TGTGCCAGCAGTTTAGTTCAGATGAATGAGCAGTTCTTC
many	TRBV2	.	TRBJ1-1	CASNFGAVNTEAFF	TGTGCCAGCAATTTTGGGGCGGTGAACACTGAAGCTTTCTTT
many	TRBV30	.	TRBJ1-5	CAWSVMSGSQHF	TGTGCCTGGAGTGTAATGTCAGGGAGCCAGCATTTT
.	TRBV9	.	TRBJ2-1	CASSVLGWSYEQFF	TGTGCCAGCAGCGTATTGGGTTGGAGCTATGAGCAGTTCTTC
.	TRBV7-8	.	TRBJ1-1	CASSLVMGLGTEASF	TGTGCCAGCAGCTTAGTGATGGGTTTGGGCACTGAAGCTTCCTTT
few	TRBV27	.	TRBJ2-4	CASSLRGGGSKNIQYF	TGTGCCAGCAGTTTAAGAGGTGGCGGGTCGAAAAACATTCAGTACTTC
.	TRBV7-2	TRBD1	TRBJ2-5	CASSLDTGEMRTQYF	TGTGCCAGCAGCTTAGACACAGGGGAGATGCGGACCCAGTACTTC
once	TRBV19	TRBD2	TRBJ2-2	CASSQAGGFTGELFF	TGTGCCAGTAGCCAAGCGGGAGGATTCACCGGGGAGCTGTTTTTT
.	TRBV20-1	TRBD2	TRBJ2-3	CSARGLSVTDTQYF	TGCAGTGCTAGGGGACTAAGTGTAACAGATACGCAGTATTTT
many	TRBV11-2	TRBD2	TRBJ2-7	CASSLDGTSGGYEQYF	TGTGCCAGCAGCTTAGATGGTACTAGCGGGGGGTACGAGCAGTACTTC
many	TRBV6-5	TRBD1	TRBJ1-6	CASSYTTGDNSPLHF	TGTGCCAGCAGTTACACGACAGGGGATAATTCACCCCTCCACTTT
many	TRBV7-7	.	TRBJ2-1	CASSFAGSNEQFF	TGTGCTAGCAGCTTTGCGGGGTCAAATGAGCAGTTCTTC
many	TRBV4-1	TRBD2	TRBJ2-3	CASSSSGRGTDTQYF	TGCGCCAGCAGCTCAAGCGGGAGGGGAACAGATACGCAGTATTTT
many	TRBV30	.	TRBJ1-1	CAWSGLEAFF	TGTGCCTGGTCGGGGTTGGAAGCTTTCTTT
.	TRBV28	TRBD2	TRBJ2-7	CASSAETSVNEQYF	TGTGCCAGCAGTGCCGAAACTAGCGTTAACGAGCAGTACTTC
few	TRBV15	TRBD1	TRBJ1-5	CATSNRGLGNQPQHF	TGTGCCACCAGCAACAGGGGTCTAGGCAATCAGCCCCAGCATTTT
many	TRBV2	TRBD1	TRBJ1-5	CASSRDRGNQPQHF	TGTGCCAGCAGTCGGGACAGGGGGAATCAGCCCCAGCATTTT
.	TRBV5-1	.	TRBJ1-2	CASSSETDTEGYTF	TGCGCCAGCAGCTCGGAGACTGACACAGAAGGCTACACCTTC
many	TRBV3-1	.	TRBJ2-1	CASSQDRAYEQFF	TGTGCCAGCAGCCAAGACAGGGCGTATGAGCAGTTCTTC
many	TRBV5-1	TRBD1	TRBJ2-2	CASSWGQAFTGELFF	TGCGCCAGCAGCTGGGGACAGGCGTTCACCGGGGAGCTGTTTTTT